The 6 T cell receptor beta chains presented below share a single source sample, sequenced in a study of T cell responses to AZD1222 COVID-19 vaccine. Sequencing used immunoSEQ multiplex PCR; TCRdb keeps in-frame clones, though not all of them. The sample carries approximately 110,000 clones, approximately 89% recorded once. The sequences come from peripheral blood, collected 28 days after the second AZD1222 dose. The receptors were sampled from an adult who received the AZD1222 COVID-19 vaccine.

The DNA for the CDR3 is TGTGCCAGCAGCTTAGGGCCAGGGGGCTCCTACGAGCAGTACTTC. This codes for CASSLGPGGSYEQYF. The chain has TRBV7-3 and TRBJ2-7; 7 positions agree with TRBD1. The CDR3 loop spans 15 amino acids. The germline gives CDR1 SGHTA, CDR2 FQGTGA. Germline trimming cut 2 bases from V and 0 bases from J; bases unmatched to any gene: 4. Based on the CDR3 plus reference TRBV7-3 and TRBJ2-7, the full variable domain is GAGVSQTPSNKVTEKGKYVELRCDPISGHTALYWYRQSLGQGPEFLIYFQGTGAADDSGLPNDRFFAVRPEGSVSTLKIQRTERGDSAVYLCASSLGPGGSYEQYFGPGTRLTVT.

This sequence joins TRBV28 and TRBJ1-5; 10 positions agree with TRBD1. The CDR3 has 17 residues. Germline V gene data show CDR1 as MDHEN and CDR2 as SYDVKM. J was trimmed by 0 bases and V by 6 bases; bases with no gene match: 8. CDR3 in amino acids: CASSRAGQGTSNQPQHF. Here the CDR3 DNA reads TGTGCCAGCAGCCGAGCGGGACAGGGGACTAGCAATCAGCCCCAGCATTTT.

The chain recombines TRBV5-4 with TRBJ2-1; D perhaps matches TRBD2 (6 bases). Germline CDR1 SGHNT, CDR2 YYREEE (reference sequence). V was trimmed by 9 bases and J by 7 bases, leaving 26 bases between them. The CDR3 is made up of 16 amino acids. The CDR3 DNA is TGTGCCACCGGGGCGGCGGGGCGGGGCGGTCGAAATGAGCAGTTCTTC. Translating gives CATGAAGRGGRNEQFF.

This chain uses TRBV7-5 with TRBJ2-2; the tabulated D call, TRBD2, remains unverified against the DNA. TRBV7-5 is a recognized pseudogene. The CDR3 has 17 residues. The CDR3, as DNA: TGTGTCAGAAGCTTAGTTCTTGCGACTAGCGGGTCCGGGGAGCTGTTTTTT. Its protein is CVRSLVLATSGSGELFF.

This clone was found once. This chain uses TRBV9 with TRBJ1-2; D possibly corresponds to TRBD1 (5 bases). Germline-derived CDR1 and CDR2 are SGDLS and YYNGEE. The CDR3 extends over 14 amino acids. V lost 0 bases and J lost 3, with 9 bases in between. For the CDR3, the DNA is TGTGCCAGCAGCGTAGGGGACGGGCACTATGGCTACACCTTC. It translates to CASSVGDGHYGYTF. Based on the CDR3 plus reference TRBV9 and TRBJ1-2, the full variable domain is DSGVTQTPKHLITATGQRVTLRCSPRSGDLSVYWYQQSLDQGLQFLIQYYNGEERAKGNILERFSAQQFPDLHSELNLSSLELGDSALYFCASSVGDGHYGYTFGSGTRLTVV.

This CDR3 reads CSVVQGNYGYTF. For the CDR3, the DNA is TGCAGCGTTGTACAGGGAAACTATGGCTACACCTTC. This chain links TRBV29-1 with TRBJ1-2, with TRBD1 as a possible D gene (6 bases). With 4 bases removed from V and 2 bases from J, the gap between germline ends came to 8 bases. This CDR3 spans 12 amino acids. Germline lookup yields CDR1 SQVTM and CDR2 ANQGSEA.